A selection of T cell receptor beta chains follows, all from one sample in a study of blood T cells in healthy people across ages. TCRdb fed the 5' RACE reads into MiXCR, producing one record per CDR3 protein. Here the sample spans over a million distinct CDR3 sequences, 40% to 55% being singletons. Sequenced sample: blood. The receptor source for this set is a woman aged 55 to 70 in good health. The conserved cysteine and the conserved F or W are not part of the CDR3 here. Each record gives: V gene, J gene, clone size, CDR3 protein. Some rows have no size entry. The others give once, few or many, or a class for an expanded clone.

V gene: TRBV6-6
J gene: TRBJ1-2
clone size: -
CDR3 protein: ASTGLTLYGYT

V gene: TRBV10-3
J gene: TRBJ1-3
clone size: -
CDR3 protein: ATKGATAREGSGNTIY

V gene: TRBV6-5
J gene: TRBJ1-2
clone size: -
CDR3 protein: ASRSRVYGYT

V gene: TRBV7-9
J gene: -
clone size: -
CDR3 protein: ASSFQGSHEQY

V gene: TRBV25-1
J gene: TRBJ2-7
clone size: few
CDR3 protein: ATRQGAEY

V gene: TRBV28
J gene: TRBJ2-3
clone size: -
CDR3 protein: ASSPLAGGARNTQY

V gene: TRBV9
J gene: TRBJ2-7
clone size: -
CDR3 protein: ASSPRFYNEQY

V gene: TRBV5-1
J gene: TRBJ1-1
clone size: -
CDR3 protein: AARGSPNTEAF

V gene: TRBV5-8
J gene: TRBJ1-4
clone size: -
CDR3 protein: ASSWPTGTTEKLF

V gene: TRBV12-5
J gene: -
clone size: -
CDR3 protein: ASLQREHEQY

V gene: TRBV15
J gene: TRBJ1-2
clone size: -
CDR3 protein: ATSRRGDGLSGYT

V gene: TRBV7-8
J gene: TRBJ2-3
clone size: -
CDR3 protein: ASSPGSPRGTDTQY

V gene: TRBV20-1
J gene: TRBJ2-7
clone size: once
CDR3 protein: SARGSRGGYEQY